This TCR beta chain was recorded in a study of blood T cells in healthy people across ages. Points from the study as a whole: Investigators viewed diversity estimates from one million T cells as underestimates, the study reported. With age, beta diversity per million T cells declined roughly linearly, significantly by over 35.

Together with a sample-barcoded 5' primer, a J-beta primer mix was included in a second PCR lasting about 7 to 11 cycles. In TCRdb, the 5' RACE reads were re-called with MiXCR into one record per CDR3 protein. The sample has 1.8 million or so distinct CDR3 sequences, roughly two fifths seen once; the top ten hold under 25%. Per the germline V gene, CDR1 is MNHEY and CDR2 is SVGAGI. The CDR3 length is 15 residues. V shed 7 bases and J 5 bases; nucleotides not matched to a gene: 8. In the case of this clonotype: Its target is not known.

Each donor gave about 9.3 milliliters of peripheral blood. The V call is TRBV6-5, the J call TRBJ1-6; 7 bases are shared with TRBD1. The sample taken for sequencing was blood. The sequence was obtained from a human donor in good health. The CDR3 bases are TGTGCCAGCAATTCCCACAGGGGACATAATTCACCCCTCCACTTT. It is translated as CASNSHRGHNSPLHF.